A selection of T cell receptor beta chains follows, all from one sample in a study of cytomegalovirus exposure and HLA in healthy donors. Produced via immunoSEQ multiplex PCR; TCRdb's table is partial and in-frame only. The table records some 98,000 clones, about 80% of them present only once. Sequencing was done on a sample of PBMCs. Every receptor here comes from a man younger than 35 in good health and CMV-seropositive. Both conserved end residues are part of each CDR3. Each record gives: J gene, V gene, clone size, D gene, CDR3 protein, CDR3 DNA. D genes are given only for firm matches. Size is omitted from some rows. Given values are once, few, many or a class for expanded clones.

TRBJ2-7 | TRBV7-9 | . | . | CASSLADGQSYEQYF | TGTGCCAGCAGCTTAGCTGACGGACAGAGCTACGAGCAGTACTTC
TRBJ2-1 | TRBV4-1 | . | TRBD2 | CASSQSGGPYNEQFF | TGCGCCAGCAGCCAGAGCGGGGGACCATACAATGAGCAGTTCTTC
TRBJ2-1 | TRBV7-8 | . | TRBD2 | CASSHPGLAGIGSYNEQFF | TGTGCCAGCAGCCATCCGGGACTAGCGGGGATTGGTTCCTACAATGAGCAGTTCTTC
TRBJ2-7 | TRBV19 | . | . | CASSTDTVGPYEQYF | TGTGCCAGTAGTACCGACACCGTGGGGCCCTACGAGCAGTACTTC
TRBJ2-2 | TRBV29-1 | . | . | CSVGAGLANTGELFF | TGCAGCGTTGGCGCGGGGCTTGCGAACACCGGGGAGCTGTTTTTT
TRBJ1-5 | TRBV2 | . | TRBD1 | CASSGGQGANQPQHF | TGTGCCAGCAGTGGGGGACAGGGCGCGAATCAGCCCCAGCATTTT
TRBJ1-5 | TRBV20-1 | . | . | CSAAGNQPQHF | TGCAGTGCTGCAGGAAATCAGCCCCAGCATTTT
TRBJ1-1 | TRBV9 | . | TRBD1 | CASSGSSRGRGTEAFF | TGTGCCAGCAGCGGCAGTAGCAGGGGGCGCGGGACTGAAGCTTTCTTT
TRBJ2-5 | TRBV27 | . | TRBD2 | CASSLLSSGGQETQYF | TGTGCCAGCAGTTTATTATCTAGCGGGGGGCAGGAGACCCAGTACTTC
TRBJ2-7 | TRBV5-6 | . | TRBD1 | CASSRPGQTYEQYF | TGTGCCAGCAGCCGACCGGGACAGACCTACGAGCAGTACTTC
TRBJ2-5 | TRBV2 | . | TRBD1 | CASSAGQEAQETQYF | TGTGCCAGCAGTGCGGGACAGGAGGCGCAAGAGACCCAGTACTTC
TRBJ2-5 | TRBV13 | . | TRBD2 | CASSLGRGTSQETQYF | TGTGCCAGCAGCTTAGGCCGGGGGACTAGCCAAGAGACCCAGTACTTC
TRBJ2-3 | TRBV6-4 | . | . | CASSDDGGYTDTQYF | TGTGCCAGCAGTGACGACGGGGGTTATACAGATACGCAGTATTTT
TRBJ1-4 | TRBV5-1 | . | TRBD1 | CASSLDRQGPNEKLFF | TGCGCCAGCAGCCTGGATAGACAGGGGCCTAATGAAAAACTGTTTTTT
TRBJ2-1 | TRBV28 | once | TRBD2 | CASSRGDGGGASRHEQFF | TGTGCCAGCAGCCGAGGGGATGGCGGGGGGGCCTCGCGCCATGAGCAGTTCTTC
TRBJ2-5 | TRBV7-7 | few | . | CASSPATGLQETQYF | TGTGCCAGCAGCCCGGCGACAGGATTACAAGAGACCCAGTACTTC
TRBJ2-7 | TRBV4-1 | once | . | CASSQGQFTEQYF | TGCGCCAGCAGCCAAGGACAGTTTACGGAGCAGTACTTC
TRBJ1-1 | TRBV7-9 | few | . | CASSSSLNTEAFF | TGTGCCAGCAGCTCCTCTTTGAACACTGAAGCTTTCTTT
TRBJ2-7 | TRBV19 | . | TRBD2 | CASSGLAGPYEQYF | TGTGCCAGTAGTGGACTAGCGGGGCCCTACGAGCAGTACTTC
TRBJ1-4 | TRBV5-1 | . | . | CASSGASASTNEKLFF | TGCGCCAGCAGCGGGGCATCAGCTTCAACTAATGAAAAACTGTTTTTT
TRBJ1-6 | TRBV5-1 | . | . | CASSLGTRTAERNSPLHF | TGCGCCAGCAGCTTGGGCACACGGACAGCTGAACGGAATTCACCCCTCCACTTT
TRBJ1-4 | TRBV5-4 | few | . | CASSFGTENEKLFF | TGTGCCAGCAGCTTTGGGACTGAAAATGAAAAACTGTTTTTT
TRBJ1-1 | TRBV28 | . | . | CASTYPGSNTEAFF | TGTGCCAGCACTTACCCGGGGAGTAACACTGAAGCTTTCTTT
TRBJ2-1 | TRBV7-2 | . | TRBD2 | CASSLVGGFANEQFF | TGTGCCAGCAGCTTAGTCGGGGGGTTCGCCAATGAGCAGTTCTTC
TRBJ1-6 | TRBV7-9 | . | . | CASSSQRGEVLHF | TGTGCCAGCAGCTCTCAGCGGGGGGAGGTCCTCCACTTT
TRBJ1-2 | TRBV4-1 | . | TRBD1 | CASSHPPGTGDYGYTF | TGCGCCAGCAGCCATCCACCCGGGACAGGGGACTATGGCTACACCTTC
TRBJ2-3 | TRBV30 | few | . | CAWGGLTSTDTQYF | TGTGCCTGGGGGGGACTGACTAGCACAGATACGCAGTATTTT
TRBJ1-5 | TRBV4-2 | . | . | CASSQEGRGINQPQHF | TGTGCCAGCAGCCAAGAGGGTAGGGGAATCAATCAGCCCCAGCATTTT
TRBJ1-1 | TRBV10-1 | few | . | CASRLEVNTEAFF | TGCGCCAGCAGGTTGGAGGTGAACACTGAAGCTTTCTTT
TRBJ2-2 | TRBV30 | . | . | CAWYQLTGELFF | TGTGCCTGGTATCAGTTAACCGGGGAGCTGTTTTTT
TRBJ2-7 | TRBV15 | . | . | CATSSNQLYEQYF | TGTGCCACCAGCAGTAACCAACTCTACGAGCAGTACTTC
TRBJ1-1 | TRBV7-6 | . | . | CASSLGSGAPSTEAFF | TGTGCCAGCAGCTTAGGGTCAGGGGCCCCGAGCACTGAAGCTTTCTTT
TRBJ1-4 | TRBV28 | . | TRBD1 | CASRRDRGPDEKLFF | TGTGCCAGCAGAAGGGACAGGGGGCCGGATGAAAAACTGTTTTTT
TRBJ1-3 | TRBV11-2 | . | TRBD1 | CASSLEGRQGGNTIYF | TGTGCCAGCAGCTTAGAGGGGAGACAGGGCGGAAACACCATATATTTT
TRBJ1-1 | TRBV30 | . | . | CAWSIQGRNTEAFF | TGTGCCTGGAGCATTCAGGGTAGGAACACTGAAGCTTTCTTT
TRBJ2-1 | TRBV6-1 | . | . | CASSEEGDSPYNEQFF | TGTGCCAGCAGTGAAGAAGGGGACTCACCCTACAATGAGCAGTTCTTC
TRBJ1-5 | TRBV27 | . | . | CASGYRANQPQHF | TGTGCCAGCGGTTACAGGGCAAATCAGCCCCAGCATTTT
TRBJ2-7 | TRBV10-1 | few | . | CASSDFTGHDEQYF | TGCGCCAGCAGTGACTTTACCGGACACGACGAGCAGTACTTC
TRBJ1-2 | TRBV7-6 | . | TRBD1 | CASRSNPTGNYGYTF | TGTGCCAGCAGATCCAATCCGACAGGGAACTATGGCTACACCTTC
TRBJ2-1 | TRBV10-3 | . | . | CAVTDSYNEQFF | TGTGCCGTAACAGACAGCTACAATGAGCAGTTCTTC
TRBJ2-4 | TRBV19 | . | TRBD1 | CASSMSRTGDPKNIQYF | TGTGCCAGTAGTATGAGTCGGACAGGCGACCCCAAAAACATTCAGTACTTC
TRBJ2-1 | TRBV19 | . | TRBD2 | CASSIRAGGPNEQFF | TGTGCCAGTAGTATCCGAGCGGGGGGGCCCAATGAGCAGTTCTTC
TRBJ1-6 | TRBV5-4 | . | . | CASSNPGEGRTSPLHF | TGTGCCAGCAGCAACCCTGGGGAGGGAAGGACTTCACCCCTCCACTTT
TRBJ2-7 | TRBV30 | . | . | CAWSRGGWSYEQYF | TGTGCCTGGAGTAGGGGGGGGTGGTCCTACGAGCAGTACTTC
TRBJ1-3 | TRBV7-2 | . | . | CASSRDFNSGNTIYF | TGTGCCAGCAGCCGGGACTTTAACTCTGGAAACACCATATATTTT
TRBJ2-5 | TRBV30 | . | . | CAWTVPTGAQETQYF | TGTGCCTGGACTGTTCCCACGGGAGCCCAAGAGACCCAGTACTTC
TRBJ2-2 | TRBV28 | . | TRBD2 | CASSRLGLAANTGELFF | TGTGCCAGCAGCCGCTTGGGACTAGCGGCAAACACCGGGGAGCTGTTTTTT
TRBJ2-5 | TRBV5-6 | . | TRBD2 | CASSPGRVGETQYF | TGTGCCAGCAGCCCCGGGAGGGTAGGAGAGACCCAGTACTTC
TRBJ2-7 | TRBV7-9 | few | TRBD1 | CASSLDSGTGGKEQYF | TGTGCCAGCAGCTTAGATTCAGGGACAGGGGGTAAGGAGCAGTACTTC
TRBJ1-2 | TRBV4-2 | . | . | CASSPDFLNGYTF | TGTGCCAGCAGCCCGGACTTCCTAAATGGCTACACCTTC
TRBJ2-1 | TRBV10-2 | . | TRBD2 | CASRIGGGNYNEQFF | TGCGCCAGCAGAATTGGGGGGGGGAACTACAATGAGCAGTTCTTC
TRBJ2-7 | TRBV7-9 | few | TRBD1 | CASSSGQGGLWSYEQYF | TGTGCCAGCAGTTCGGGACAGGGGGGCTTATGGTCCTACGAGCAGTACTTC
TRBJ2-2 | TRBV4-1 | . | TRBD1 | CASSLDRGNTGELFF | TGCGCCAGCAGCCTTGACAGGGGAAACACCGGGGAGCTGTTTTTT
TRBJ1-5 | TRBV28 | . | TRBD1 | CASSLFGTGSDQPQHF | TGTGCCAGCAGTTTGTTCGGGACAGGGTCGGATCAGCCCCAGCATTTT
TRBJ1-5 | TRBV2 | . | . | CASSPVEGQQPQHF | TGTGCCAGCAGCCCCGTAGAGGGCCAACAGCCCCAGCATTTT
TRBJ2-3 | TRBV10-3 | . | . | CATSAQVLSTDTQYF | TGTGCCACCTCCGCACAGGTGCTTAGCACAGATACGCAGTATTTT
TRBJ2-7 | TRBV28 | . | TRBD1 | CASSRTGDEQYF | TGTGCCAGCAGTCGGACAGGGGATGAGCAGTACTTC
TRBJ2-5 | TRBV30 | . | TRBD2 | CAWTLAGVKYQETQYF | TGTGCCTGGACTTTAGCGGGGGTAAAGTACCAAGAGACCCAGTACTTC
TRBJ2-6 | TRBV7-2 | . | . | CASSLGRHSGANVLTF | TGTGCCAGCAGCTTAGGCAGGCACTCTGGGGCCAACGTCCTGACTTTC